This T cell receptor (beta chain) originates from a study of CD8 T cells in Susac syndrome. Random hexamers primed reverse transcription of about 0.45 to 1 ug RNA. The authors amplified TCR beta CDR3 across 54 Vbeta and 13 Jbeta using immunoSEQ multiplex PCR. TCRdb recomputed calls from the immunoSEQ multiplex PCR reads with MiXCR, one row per CDR3 protein. This table holds roughly 120,000 distinct CDR3 sequences, about 94% found once. Through negative isolation, CD4+ and CD8+ T cells were obtained, while TEMRA cells were enriched using FACS. After removal of 0 bases from V and 2 bases from J, the junction contained 7 bases not matched to a gene. The CDR3 consists of 17 residues. Germline lookup yields CDR1 SGHRS and CDR2 YFSETQ.

The sample consisted of CD4+ T cells from PBMCs. The J gene is TRBJ1-1, the V gene TRBV5-1; 10 positions match TRBD1. The receptor was derived from a human donor with multiple sclerosis. The CDR3 region has the DNA TGCGCCAGCAGCTTGGGTAGGGGACAGGGGCACAACACTGAAGCTTTCTTT. It yields the protein CASSLGRGQGHNTEAFF.